The clone carrying this T cell receptor (beta chain) was recorded many times. Its matching antigen is unknown. This sample is drawn from a study of regulatory T cells in long-lasting Graves disease. General observations from the study: Persistent patients shared more public clonotypes (around 3,000) than new patients (roughly 970).

Trimming stripped 1 base from V and 0 bases from J, with 10 bases between. The CDR3 contains 16 residues. The V gene's germline CDR1 is KGHSH and CDR2 LQKENI. Time point described: newly diagnosed GD, antithyroid drugs for less than 3 months. The TCR library was prepared using RNA isolated from PBMCs. Arm-PCR with iRepertoire HTBI primers amplified the CDR3 regions for these TCR beta libraries. TCRdb reprocessed the multiplex PCR reads with MiXCR, giving one entry per CDR3 protein. The sample consists of more than 450,000 distinct CDR3 sequences, roughly 16% of them appearing once. These data were likewise used in another study, on T cells in Graves' hyperthyroidism and ophthalmopathy.

The material was peripheral blood mononuclear cells (PBMCs), obtained at new diagnosis, from a patient treated with antithyroid drugs. The TCR originated in a man in his forties or fifties with Graves disease. This chain uses TRBV18 with TRBJ1-3; unclear D gene. Written as DNA, the CDR3 is TGTGCCAGCTCACCACGGGAGTCATACTCTGGAAACACCATATATTTT. This codes for CASSPRESYSGNTIYF.